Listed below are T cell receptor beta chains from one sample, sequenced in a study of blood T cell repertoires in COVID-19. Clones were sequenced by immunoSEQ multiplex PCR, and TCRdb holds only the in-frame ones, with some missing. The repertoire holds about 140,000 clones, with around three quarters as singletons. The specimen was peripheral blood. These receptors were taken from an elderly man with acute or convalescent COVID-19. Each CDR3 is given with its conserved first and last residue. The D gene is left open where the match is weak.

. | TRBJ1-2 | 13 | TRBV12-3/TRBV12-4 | CASSLVRNYGYTF
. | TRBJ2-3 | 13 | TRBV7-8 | CASSVGGRDTQYF
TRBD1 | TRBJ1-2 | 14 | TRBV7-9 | CAIHNSDRAPGYTF
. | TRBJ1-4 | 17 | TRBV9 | CASSVDVGTAGGEKLFF
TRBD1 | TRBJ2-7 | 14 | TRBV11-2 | CASSLVQGANEQYF
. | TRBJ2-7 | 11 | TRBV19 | CASSSLNEQYF
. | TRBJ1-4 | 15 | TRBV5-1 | CASSPTGTGWEKLFF
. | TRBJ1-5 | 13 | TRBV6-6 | CASSYSSLQPQHF
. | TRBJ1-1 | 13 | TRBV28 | CASNLQVNTEAFF
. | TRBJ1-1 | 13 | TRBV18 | CASSPPGGTEAFF
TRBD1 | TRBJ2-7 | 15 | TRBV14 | CASSLGTDASLEQYF
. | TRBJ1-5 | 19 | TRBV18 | CASSPLRSSGGEGNQPQHF
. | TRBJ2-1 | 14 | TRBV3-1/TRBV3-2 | CASSQGRSYNEQFF
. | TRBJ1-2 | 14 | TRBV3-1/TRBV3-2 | CASSQDSRGSGYTF
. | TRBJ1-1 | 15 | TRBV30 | CACGNGGQGTTEAFF
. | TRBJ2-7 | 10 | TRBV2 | CASSIYEQYF
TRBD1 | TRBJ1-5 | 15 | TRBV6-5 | CASSSQGQVGQPQHF
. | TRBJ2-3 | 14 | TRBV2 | CASSPFSSTDTQYF
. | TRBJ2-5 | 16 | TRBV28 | CASSLPRGGLMGAQYF
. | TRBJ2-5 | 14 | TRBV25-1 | CASSGQVNQETQYF
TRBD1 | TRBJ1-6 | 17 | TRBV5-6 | CASSRMNGQGLYSPLHF
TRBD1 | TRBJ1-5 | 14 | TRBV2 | CASSVDRGYQPQHF
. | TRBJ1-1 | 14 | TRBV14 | CASSQDPGSTEAFF
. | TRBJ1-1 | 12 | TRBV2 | CASSDGLREAFF
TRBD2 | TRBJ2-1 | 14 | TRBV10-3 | CAISEGTSGGEQFF
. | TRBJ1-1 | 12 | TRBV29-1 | CSVRGGGTEAFF
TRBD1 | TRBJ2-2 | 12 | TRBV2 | CASRTGAGELFF
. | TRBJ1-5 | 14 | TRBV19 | CASRPIQSNQPQHF
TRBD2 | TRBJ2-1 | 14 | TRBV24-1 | CATRPSGGVYEQFF
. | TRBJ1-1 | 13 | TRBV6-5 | CASRADRNTEAFF
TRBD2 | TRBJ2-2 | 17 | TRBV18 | CASSPAGTSGRTGELFF
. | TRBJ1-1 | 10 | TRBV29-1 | CSVRDAGTMF
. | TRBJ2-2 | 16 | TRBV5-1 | CASTPRNSKNTGELFF
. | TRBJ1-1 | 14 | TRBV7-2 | CASSPGQMNTEAFF
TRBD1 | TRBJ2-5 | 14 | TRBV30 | CAWSLDRGWETQYF
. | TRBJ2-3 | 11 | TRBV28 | CASGHTDTQYF
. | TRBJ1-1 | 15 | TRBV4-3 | CASSQDRASDTEAFF
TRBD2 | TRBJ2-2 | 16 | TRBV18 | CASSALAGKNTGELFF
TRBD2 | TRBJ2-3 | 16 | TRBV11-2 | CASSPRVAGSGDTQYF
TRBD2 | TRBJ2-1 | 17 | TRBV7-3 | CASSASSGGVTYNEQFF
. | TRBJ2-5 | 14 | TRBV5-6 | CASSTRGRSQAQYF
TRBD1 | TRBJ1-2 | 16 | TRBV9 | CASSRGDRAEYYGYTF
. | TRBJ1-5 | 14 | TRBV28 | CASSLGGADQPQHF
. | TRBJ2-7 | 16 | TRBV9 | CASSSTGGARYDEQYF
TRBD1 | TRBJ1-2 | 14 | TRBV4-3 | CASSPTPQGDGYTF
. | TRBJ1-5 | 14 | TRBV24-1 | CATRRQSVNQPQHF
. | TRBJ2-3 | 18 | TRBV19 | CASGAVGMTTFATDTQYF
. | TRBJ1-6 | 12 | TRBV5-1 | CASSNSNSPLHF
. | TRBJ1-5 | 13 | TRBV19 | CASSMGLNQPQHF
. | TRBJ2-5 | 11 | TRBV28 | CASRTYGTQYF
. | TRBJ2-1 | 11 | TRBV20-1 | CSAGGTEGRFF
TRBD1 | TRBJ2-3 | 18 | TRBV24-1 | CATSDRYLDRGSTDTQYF
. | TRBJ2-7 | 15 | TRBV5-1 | CASSLYPYTGYEQYF
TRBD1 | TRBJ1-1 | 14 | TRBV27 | CASSRDRVFTEAFF